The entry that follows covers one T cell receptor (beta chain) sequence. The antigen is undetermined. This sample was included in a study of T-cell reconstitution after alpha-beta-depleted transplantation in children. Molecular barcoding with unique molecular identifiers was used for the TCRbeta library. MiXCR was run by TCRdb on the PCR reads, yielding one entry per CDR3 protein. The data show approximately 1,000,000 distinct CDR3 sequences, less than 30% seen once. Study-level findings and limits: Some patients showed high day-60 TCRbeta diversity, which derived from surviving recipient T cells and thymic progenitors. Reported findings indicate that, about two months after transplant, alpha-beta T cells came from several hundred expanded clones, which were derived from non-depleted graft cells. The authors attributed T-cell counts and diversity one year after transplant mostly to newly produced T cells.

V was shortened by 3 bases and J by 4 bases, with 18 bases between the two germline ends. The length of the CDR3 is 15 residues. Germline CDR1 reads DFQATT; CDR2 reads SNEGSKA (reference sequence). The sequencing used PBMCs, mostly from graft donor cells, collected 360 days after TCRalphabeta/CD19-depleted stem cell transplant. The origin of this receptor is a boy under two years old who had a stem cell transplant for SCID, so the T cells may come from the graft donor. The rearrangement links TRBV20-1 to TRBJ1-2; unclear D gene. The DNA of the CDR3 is TGCAGTGCTAGCGCCGACTTACCTCTTTCCTATGGCTACACCTTC. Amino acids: CSASADLPLSYGYTF.